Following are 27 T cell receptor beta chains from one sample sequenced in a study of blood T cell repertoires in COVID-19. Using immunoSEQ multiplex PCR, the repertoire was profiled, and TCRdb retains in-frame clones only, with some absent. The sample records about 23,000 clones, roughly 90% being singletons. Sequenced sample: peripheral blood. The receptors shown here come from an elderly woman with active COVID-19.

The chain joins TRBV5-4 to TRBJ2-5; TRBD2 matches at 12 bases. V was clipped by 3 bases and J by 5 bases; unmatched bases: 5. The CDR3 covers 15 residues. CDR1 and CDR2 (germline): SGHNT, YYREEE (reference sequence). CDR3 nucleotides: TGTGCCAGCAGCTCGCTAGCGGGGGGGCCGGAGACCCAGTACTTC. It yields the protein CASSSLAGGPETQYF.

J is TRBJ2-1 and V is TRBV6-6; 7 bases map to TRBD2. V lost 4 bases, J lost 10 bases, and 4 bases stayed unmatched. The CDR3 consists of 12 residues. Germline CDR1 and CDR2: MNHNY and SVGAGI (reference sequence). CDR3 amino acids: CASSSPGGEQFF. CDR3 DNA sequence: TGTGCCAGCAGTTCCCCGGGAGGCGAGCAGTTCTTC.

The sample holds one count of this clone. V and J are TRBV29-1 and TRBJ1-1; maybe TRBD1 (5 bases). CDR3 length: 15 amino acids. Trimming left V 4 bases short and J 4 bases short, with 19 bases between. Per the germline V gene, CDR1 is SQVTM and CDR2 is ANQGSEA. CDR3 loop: CSVGRFGGGTTEAFF. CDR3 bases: TGCAGCGTTGGAAGGTTTGGGGGGGGGACCACTGAAGCTTTCTTT. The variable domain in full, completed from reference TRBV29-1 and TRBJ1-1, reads SAVISQKPSRDICQRGTSLTIQCQVDSQVTMMFWYRQQPGQSLTLIATANQGSEATYESGFVIDKFPISRPNLTFSTLTVSNMSPEDSSIYLCSVGRFGGGTTEAFFGQGTRLTVV.

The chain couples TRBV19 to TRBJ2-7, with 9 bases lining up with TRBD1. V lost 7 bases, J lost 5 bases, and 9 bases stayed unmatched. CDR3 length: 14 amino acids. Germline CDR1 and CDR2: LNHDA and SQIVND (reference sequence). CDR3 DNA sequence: TGTGCCAGTAAACCCCGGGACAGGGATAACGAGCAGTACTTC. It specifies CASKPRDRDNEQYF. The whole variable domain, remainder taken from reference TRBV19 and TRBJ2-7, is DGGITQSPKYLFRKEGQNVTLSCEQNLNHDAMYWYRQDPGQGLRLIYYSQIVNDFQKGDIAEGYSVSREKKESFPLTVTSAQKNPTAFYLCASKPRDRDNEQYFGPGTRLTVT.

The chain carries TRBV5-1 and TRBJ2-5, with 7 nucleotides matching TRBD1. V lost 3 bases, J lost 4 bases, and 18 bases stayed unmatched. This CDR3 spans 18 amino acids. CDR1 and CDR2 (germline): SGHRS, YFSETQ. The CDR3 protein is CASSSTTRSTGVGETQYF. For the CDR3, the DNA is TGCGCCAGCAGCTCTACAACTAGAAGTACAGGGGTGGGAGAGACCCAGTACTTC.

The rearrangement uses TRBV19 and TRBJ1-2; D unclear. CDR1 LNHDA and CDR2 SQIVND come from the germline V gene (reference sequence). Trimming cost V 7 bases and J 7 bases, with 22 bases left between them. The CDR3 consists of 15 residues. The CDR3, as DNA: TGTGCCAGTACCCCCCCGCCGGGTCAACGAGGTGGCTACACCTTC. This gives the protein CASTPPPGQRGGYTF.

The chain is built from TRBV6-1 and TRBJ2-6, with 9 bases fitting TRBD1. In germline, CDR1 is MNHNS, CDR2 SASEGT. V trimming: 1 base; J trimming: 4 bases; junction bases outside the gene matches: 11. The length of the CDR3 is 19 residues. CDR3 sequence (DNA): TGTGCCAGCAGTGAAGTCTGGACAGGGGCAGGTGGGGGGGCCAACGTCCTGACTTTC. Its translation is CASSEVWTGAGGGANVLTF.

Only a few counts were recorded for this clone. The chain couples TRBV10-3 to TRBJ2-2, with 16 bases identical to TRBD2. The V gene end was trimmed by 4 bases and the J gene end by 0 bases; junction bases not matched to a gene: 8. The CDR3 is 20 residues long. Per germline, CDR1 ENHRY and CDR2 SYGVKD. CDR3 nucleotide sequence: TGTGCCATCAGTGGACCGGGACTAGCGGGGGGGCGGCCGAACACCGGGGAGCTGTTTTTT. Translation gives CAISGPGLAGGRPNTGELFF.

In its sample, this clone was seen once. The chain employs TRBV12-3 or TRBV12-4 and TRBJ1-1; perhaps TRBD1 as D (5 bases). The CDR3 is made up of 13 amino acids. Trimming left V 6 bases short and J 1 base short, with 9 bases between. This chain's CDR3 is CASSHGGNTEAFF. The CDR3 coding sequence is TGTGCCAGCAGCCACGGGGGGAACACTGAAGCTTTCTTT.

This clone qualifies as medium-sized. CDR3 nucleotides: TGTGCCAGCAGCCAAGAGGACAGGGGAGCATACGAGCAGTACTTC. As protein: CASSQEDRGAYEQYF. The chain links TRBV4-2 to TRBJ2-7, with 9 bases fitting TRBD1. The germline V gene encodes CDR1 LGHNA and CDR2 YNFKEQ. The trim removed 0 bases at V and 4 bases at J, leaving 4 bases unmatched. The length of the CDR3 is 15 residues.

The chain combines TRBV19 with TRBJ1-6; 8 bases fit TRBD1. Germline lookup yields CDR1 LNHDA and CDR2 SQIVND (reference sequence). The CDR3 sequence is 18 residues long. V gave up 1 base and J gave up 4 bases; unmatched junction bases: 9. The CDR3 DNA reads TGTGCCAGTAGTATAGGGCCGGGACAGGCGACTTATAATTCACCCCTCCACTTT. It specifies CASSIGPGQATYNSPLHF.

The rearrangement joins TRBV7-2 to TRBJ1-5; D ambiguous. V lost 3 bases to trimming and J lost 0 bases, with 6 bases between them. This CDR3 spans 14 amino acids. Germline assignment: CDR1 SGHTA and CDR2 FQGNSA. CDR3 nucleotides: TGTGCCAGCAGCTTCTATGGTAGCAATCAGCCCCAGCATTTT. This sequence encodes CASSFYGSNQPQHF.

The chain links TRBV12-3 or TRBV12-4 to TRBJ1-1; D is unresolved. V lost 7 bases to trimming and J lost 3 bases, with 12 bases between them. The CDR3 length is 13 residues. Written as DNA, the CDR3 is TGTGCCAGCACCCCGGACTACCACACTGAAGCTTTCTTT. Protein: CASTPDYHTEAFF.

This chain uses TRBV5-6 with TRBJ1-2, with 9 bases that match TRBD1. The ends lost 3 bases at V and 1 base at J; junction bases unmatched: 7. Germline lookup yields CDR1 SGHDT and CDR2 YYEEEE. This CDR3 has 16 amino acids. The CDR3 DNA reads TGTGCCAGCAGCTGGGGACAGGGTGTTATTAACTATGGCTACACCTTC. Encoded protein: CASSWGQGVINYGYTF.

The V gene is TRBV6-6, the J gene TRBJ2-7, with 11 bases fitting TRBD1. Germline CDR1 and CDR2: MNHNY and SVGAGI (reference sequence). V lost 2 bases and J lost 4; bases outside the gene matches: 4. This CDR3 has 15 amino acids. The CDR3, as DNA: TGTGCCAGCAGTTACGGACAGGGGGCCCCATACGAGCAGTACTTC. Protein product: CASSYGQGAPYEQYF.

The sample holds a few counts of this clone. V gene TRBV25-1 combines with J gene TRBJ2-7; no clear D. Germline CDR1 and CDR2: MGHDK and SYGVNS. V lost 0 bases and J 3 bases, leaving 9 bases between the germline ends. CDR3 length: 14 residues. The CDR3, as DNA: TGTGCCAGCAGTGAATACTGGGCAGGCTACGAGCAGTACTTC. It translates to CASSEYWAGYEQYF.

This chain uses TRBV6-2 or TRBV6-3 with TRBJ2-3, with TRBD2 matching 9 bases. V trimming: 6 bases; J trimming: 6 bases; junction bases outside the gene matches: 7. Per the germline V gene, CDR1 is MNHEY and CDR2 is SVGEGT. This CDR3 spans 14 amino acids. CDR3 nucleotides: TGTGCCAGCAGCCCCCAGCGGGGGGCGGATACGCAGTATTTT. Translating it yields CASSPQRGADTQYF.

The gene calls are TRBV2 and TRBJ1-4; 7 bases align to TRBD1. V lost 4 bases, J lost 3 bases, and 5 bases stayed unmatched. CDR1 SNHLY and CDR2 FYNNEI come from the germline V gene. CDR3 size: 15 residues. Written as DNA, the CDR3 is TGTGCCAGCAGTGCAATGACAGGGCCTAATGAAAAACTGTTTTTT. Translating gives CASSAMTGPNEKLFF.

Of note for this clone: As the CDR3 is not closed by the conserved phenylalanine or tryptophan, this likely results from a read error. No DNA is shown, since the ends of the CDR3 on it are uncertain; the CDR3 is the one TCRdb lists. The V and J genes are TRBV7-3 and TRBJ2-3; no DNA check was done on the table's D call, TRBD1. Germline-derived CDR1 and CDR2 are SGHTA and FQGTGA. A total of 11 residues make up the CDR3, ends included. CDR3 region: CASSPTDRGPP.

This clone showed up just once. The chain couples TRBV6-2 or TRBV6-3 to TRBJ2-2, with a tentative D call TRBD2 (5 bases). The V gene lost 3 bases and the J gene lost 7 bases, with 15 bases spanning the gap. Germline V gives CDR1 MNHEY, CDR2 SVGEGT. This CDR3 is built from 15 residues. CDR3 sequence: CASSYKRVYHGELFF. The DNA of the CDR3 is TGTGCCAGCAGTTATAAGAGGGTCTATCACGGGGAGCTGTTTTTT.

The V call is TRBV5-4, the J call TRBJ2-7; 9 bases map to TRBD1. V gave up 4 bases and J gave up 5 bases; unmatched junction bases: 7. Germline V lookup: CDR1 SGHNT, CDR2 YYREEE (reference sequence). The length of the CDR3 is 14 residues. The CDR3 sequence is CASSPYRGPNEQYF. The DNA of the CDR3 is TGTGCCAGCAGCCCTTACAGGGGGCCCAACGAGCAGTACTTC. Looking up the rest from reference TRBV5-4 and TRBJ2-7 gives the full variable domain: ETGVTQSPTHLIKTRGQQVTLRCSSQSGHNTVSWYQQALGQGPQFIFQYYREEENGRGNFPPRFSGLQFPNYSSELNVNALELDDSALYLCASSPYRGPNEQYFGPGTRLTVT.

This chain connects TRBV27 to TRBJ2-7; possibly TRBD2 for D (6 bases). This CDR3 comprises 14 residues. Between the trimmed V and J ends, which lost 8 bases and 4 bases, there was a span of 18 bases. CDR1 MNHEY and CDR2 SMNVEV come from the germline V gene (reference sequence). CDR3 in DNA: TGTGCCAGCGGACTACCGGGACTCATGTACGAGCAGTACTTC. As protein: CASGLPGLMYEQYF.

In DNA, the CDR3 is TGTGCCAGCAGCGTAGGTTCAGGGCCAGACACCGGGGAGCTGTTTTTT. Its protein is CASSVGSGPDTGELFF. This sequence joins TRBV9 and TRBJ2-2, with D possibly being TRBD1 (5 bases). V lost 0 bases, J lost 3 bases, and 12 bases lay in between. Germline loops: CDR1 SGDLS, CDR2 YYNGEE. The CDR3 has 16 amino acids.

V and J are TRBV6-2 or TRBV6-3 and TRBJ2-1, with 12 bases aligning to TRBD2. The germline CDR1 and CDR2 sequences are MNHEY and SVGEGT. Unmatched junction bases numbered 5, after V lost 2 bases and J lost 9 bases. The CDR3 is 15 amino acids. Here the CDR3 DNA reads TGTGCCAGCAGTTACCGGACTAGCGGGGTCAGTGAGCAGTTCTTC. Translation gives CASSYRTSGVSEQFF.

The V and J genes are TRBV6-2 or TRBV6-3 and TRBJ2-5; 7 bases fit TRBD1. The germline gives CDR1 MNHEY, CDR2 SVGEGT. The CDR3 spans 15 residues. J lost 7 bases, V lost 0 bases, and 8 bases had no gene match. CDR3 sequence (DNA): TGTGCCAGCAGTTACTCGATGACAGGGAAGGCGACCCAGTACTTC. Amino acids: CASSYSMTGKATQYF.

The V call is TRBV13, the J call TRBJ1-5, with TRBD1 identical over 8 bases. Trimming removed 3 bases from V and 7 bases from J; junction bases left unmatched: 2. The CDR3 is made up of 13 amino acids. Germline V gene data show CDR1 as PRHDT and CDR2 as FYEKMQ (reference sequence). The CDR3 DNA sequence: TGTGCCAGCAGCTTCGACAGGGGCCAGCCCCAGCATTTT. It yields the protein CASSFDRGQPQHF.

The CDR3 DNA reads as TGTGCCAGCTCACGTACAGGGGAAAAACTGTTTTTT. It is translated as CASSRTGEKLFF. The gene calls are TRBV18 and TRBJ1-4; tentatively, D is TRBD1 (6 bases). V gave up 4 bases and J gave up 8 bases, with 8 bases separating them. This CDR3 is 12 amino acids long. Germline V gives CDR1 KGHSH, CDR2 LQKENI.